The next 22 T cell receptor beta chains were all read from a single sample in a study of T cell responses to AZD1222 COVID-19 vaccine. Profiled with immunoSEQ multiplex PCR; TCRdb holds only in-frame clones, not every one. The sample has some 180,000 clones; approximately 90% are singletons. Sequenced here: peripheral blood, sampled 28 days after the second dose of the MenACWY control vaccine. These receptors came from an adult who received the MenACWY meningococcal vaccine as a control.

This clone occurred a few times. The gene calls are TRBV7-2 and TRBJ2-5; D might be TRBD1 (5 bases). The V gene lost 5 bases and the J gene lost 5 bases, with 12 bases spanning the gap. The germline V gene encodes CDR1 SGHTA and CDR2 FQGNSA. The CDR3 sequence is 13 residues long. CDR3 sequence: CASSPRRGETQYF. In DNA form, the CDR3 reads TGTGCCAGCAGCCCCCGAAGGGGCGAGACCCAGTACTTC.

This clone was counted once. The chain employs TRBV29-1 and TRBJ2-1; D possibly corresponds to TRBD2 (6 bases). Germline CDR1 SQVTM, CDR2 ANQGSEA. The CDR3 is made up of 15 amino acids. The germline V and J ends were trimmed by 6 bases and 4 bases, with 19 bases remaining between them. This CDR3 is CSVEGSGQTYNEQFF. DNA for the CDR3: TGCAGCGTGGAGGGCAGCGGGCAAACGTACAATGAGCAGTTCTTC.

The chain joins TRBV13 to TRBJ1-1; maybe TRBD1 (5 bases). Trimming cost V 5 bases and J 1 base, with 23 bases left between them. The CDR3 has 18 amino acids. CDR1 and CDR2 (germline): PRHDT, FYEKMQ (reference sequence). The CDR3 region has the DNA TGTGCCAGCAGCAATCTTCCCCTAATTCTAACAGGGAACACTGAAGCTTTCTTT. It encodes CASSNLPLILTGNTEAFF.

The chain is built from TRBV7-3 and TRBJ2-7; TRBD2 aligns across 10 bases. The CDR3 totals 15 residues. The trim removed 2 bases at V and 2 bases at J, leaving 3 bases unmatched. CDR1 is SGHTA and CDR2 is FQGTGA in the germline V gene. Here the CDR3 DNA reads TGTGCCAGCAGCTTACTAGCGGGAGCCGCCTACGAGCAGTACTTC. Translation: CASSLLAGAAYEQYF.

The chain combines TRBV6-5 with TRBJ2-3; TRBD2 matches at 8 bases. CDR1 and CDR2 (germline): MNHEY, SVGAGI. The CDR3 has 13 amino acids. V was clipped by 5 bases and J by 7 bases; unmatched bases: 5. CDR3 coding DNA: TGTGCCAGCAGTCACCGGGAGGGGAATACGCAGTATTTT. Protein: CASSHREGNTQYF.

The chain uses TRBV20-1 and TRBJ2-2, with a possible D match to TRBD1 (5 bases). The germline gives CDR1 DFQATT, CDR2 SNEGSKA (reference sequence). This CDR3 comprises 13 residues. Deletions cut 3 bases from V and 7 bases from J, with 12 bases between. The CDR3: CSASHRIIGELFF. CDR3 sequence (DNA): TGCAGTGCTAGTCACAGGATCATCGGGGAGCTGTTTTTT.

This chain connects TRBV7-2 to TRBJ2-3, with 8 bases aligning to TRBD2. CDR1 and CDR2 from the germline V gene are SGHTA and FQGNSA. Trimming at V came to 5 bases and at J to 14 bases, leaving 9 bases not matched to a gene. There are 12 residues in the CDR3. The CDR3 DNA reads TGTGCCAGCAGCCTTCAGCGGGAGTTAGGGTATTTT. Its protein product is CASSLQRELGYF. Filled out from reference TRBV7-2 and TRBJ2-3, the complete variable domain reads GAGVSQSPSNKVTEKGKDVELRCDPISGHTALYWYRQSLGQGLEFLIYFQGNSAPDKSGLPSDRFSAERTGGSVSTLTIQRTQQEDSAVYLCASSLQRELGYFGPGTRLTVL.

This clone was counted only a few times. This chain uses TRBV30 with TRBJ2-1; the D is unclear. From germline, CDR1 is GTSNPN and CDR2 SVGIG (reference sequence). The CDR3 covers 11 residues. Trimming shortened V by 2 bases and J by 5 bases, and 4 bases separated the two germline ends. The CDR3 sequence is CAWSQNNEQFF. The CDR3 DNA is TGTGCCTGGAGTCAAAACAATGAGCAGTTCTTC.

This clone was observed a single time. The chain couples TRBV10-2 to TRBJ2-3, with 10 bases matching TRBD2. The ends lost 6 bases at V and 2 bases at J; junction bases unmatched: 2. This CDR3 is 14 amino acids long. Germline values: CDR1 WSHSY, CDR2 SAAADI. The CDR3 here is CASRLAGDTDTQYF. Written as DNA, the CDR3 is TGCGCCAGCAGGCTAGCGGGAGACACAGATACGCAGTATTTT.

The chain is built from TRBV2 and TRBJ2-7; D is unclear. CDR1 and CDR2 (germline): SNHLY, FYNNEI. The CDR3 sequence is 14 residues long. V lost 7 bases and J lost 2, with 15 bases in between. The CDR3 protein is CASTSTPGTYEQYF. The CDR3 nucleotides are TGTGCCAGCACCTCAACCCCCGGCACCTACGAGCAGTACTTC.

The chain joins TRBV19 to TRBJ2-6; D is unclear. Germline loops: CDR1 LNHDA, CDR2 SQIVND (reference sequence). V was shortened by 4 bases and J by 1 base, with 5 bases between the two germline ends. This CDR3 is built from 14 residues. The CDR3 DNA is TGTGCCAGTAGTACCTGGTCTGGGGCCAACGTCCTGACTTTC. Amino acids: CASSTWSGANVLTF.

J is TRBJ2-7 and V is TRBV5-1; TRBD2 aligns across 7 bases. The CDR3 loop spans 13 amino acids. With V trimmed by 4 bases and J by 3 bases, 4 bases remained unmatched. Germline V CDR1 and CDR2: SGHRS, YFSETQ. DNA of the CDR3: TGCGCCAGCAGCCCGGGACTACTCTACGAGCAGTACTTC. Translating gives CASSPGLLYEQYF. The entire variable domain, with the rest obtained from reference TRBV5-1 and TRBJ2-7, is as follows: KAGVTQTPRYLIKTRGQQVTLSCSPISGHRSVSWYQQTPGQGLQFLFEYFSETQRNKGNFPGRFSGRQFSNSRSEMNVSTLELGDSALYLCASSPGLLYEQYFGPGTRLTVT.

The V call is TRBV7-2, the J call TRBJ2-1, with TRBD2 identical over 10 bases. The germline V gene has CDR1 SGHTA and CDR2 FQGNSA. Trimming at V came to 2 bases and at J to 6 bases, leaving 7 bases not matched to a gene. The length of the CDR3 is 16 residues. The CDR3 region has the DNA TGTGCCAGCAGCTTACGTTCGGCTAGCGGGAGCAATGAGCAGTTCTTC. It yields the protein CASSLRSASGSNEQFF.

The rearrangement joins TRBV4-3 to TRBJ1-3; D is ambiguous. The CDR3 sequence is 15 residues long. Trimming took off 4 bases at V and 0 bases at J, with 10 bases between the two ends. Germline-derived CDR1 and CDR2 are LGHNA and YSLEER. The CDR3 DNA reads TGCGCCAGCAGCCTCCAAACGAGCTCTGGAAACACCATATATTTT. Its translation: CASSLQTSSGNTIYF.

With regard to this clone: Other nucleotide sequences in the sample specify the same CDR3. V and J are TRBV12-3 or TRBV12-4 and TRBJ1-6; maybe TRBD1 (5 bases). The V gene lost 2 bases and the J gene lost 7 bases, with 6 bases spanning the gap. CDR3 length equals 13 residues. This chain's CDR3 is CASSLWGNSPLHF. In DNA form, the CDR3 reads TGTGCCAGCAGTTTATGGGGGAATTCACCCCTCCACTTT.

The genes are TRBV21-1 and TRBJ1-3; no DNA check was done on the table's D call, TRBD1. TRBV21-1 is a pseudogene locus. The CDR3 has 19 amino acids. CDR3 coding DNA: TGTGCCAGCAGCAGCCCGGACAGGCGGGACGCGTCGTCTGGAAACACCATATATTTT. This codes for CASSSPDRRDASSGNTIYF.

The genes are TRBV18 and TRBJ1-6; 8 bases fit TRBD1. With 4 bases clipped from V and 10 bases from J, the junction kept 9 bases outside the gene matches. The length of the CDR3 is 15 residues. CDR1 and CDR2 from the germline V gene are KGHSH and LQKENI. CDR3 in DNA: TGTGCCAGCTCACGAACCGGACAGGGAGGCTCACCCCTCCACTTT. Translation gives CASSRTGQGGSPLHF.

The CDR3 sequence: CASSQDQGANSPLHF. CDR3 coding DNA: TGCGCCAGCAGCCAAGATCAGGGGGCCAATTCACCCCTCCACTTT. V is TRBV4-3 and J is TRBJ1-6; 8 bases agree with TRBD1. Germline values: CDR1 LGHNA, CDR2 YSLEER. The V and J ends lost 0 bases and 7 bases, in that order; junction bases with no gene match: 2. CDR3 length: 15 residues.

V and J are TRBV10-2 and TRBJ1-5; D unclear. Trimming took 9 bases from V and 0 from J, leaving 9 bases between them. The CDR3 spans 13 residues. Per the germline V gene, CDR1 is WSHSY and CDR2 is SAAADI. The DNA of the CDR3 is TGCGCCAGTAATGAATTTAGCAATCAGCCCCAGCATTTT. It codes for CASNEFSNQPQHF.

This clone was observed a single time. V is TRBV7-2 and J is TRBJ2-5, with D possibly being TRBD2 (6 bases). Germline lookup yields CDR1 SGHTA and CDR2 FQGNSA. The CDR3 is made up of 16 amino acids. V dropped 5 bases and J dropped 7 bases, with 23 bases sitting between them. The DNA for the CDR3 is TGTGCCAGCAGCCCAAGGGGAGGCAGGGCGATTGGGACCCAGTACTTC. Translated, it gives CASSPRGGRAIGTQYF.

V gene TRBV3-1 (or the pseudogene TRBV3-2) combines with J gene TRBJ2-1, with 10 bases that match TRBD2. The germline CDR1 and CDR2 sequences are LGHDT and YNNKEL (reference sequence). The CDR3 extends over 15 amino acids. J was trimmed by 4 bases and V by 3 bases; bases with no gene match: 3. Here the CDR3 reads CASSHRTSGYNEQFF. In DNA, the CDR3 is TGTGCCAGCAGCCACCGGACTAGCGGTTACAATGAGCAGTTCTTC.

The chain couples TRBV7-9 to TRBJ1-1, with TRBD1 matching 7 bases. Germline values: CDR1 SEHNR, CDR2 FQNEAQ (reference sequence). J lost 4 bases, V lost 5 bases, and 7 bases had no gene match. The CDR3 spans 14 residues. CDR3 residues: CASSRTGAGTEAFF. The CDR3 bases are TGTGCCAGCAGCCGAACAGGGGCGGGCACTGAAGCTTTCTTT.